This T cell receptor beta chain was documented in a study of blood T cell repertoires in COVID-19. TCRdb's table, derived via immunoSEQ multiplex PCR, lists solely in-frame clones and lacks some. The sample carries about 260,000 clones, about 85% recorded once. The CDR3 length is 18 residues. The germline CDR1 and CDR2 sequences are MNHEY and SMNVEV (reference sequence). Trimming at V came to 2 bases and at J to 7 bases, leaving 11 bases not matched to a gene. The gene calls are TRBV27 and TRBJ2-1, with 13 bases matching TRBD2. The sample comprised peripheral blood. This clonotype was obtained from a human donor in a cohort sampled during active COVID-19. In DNA form, the CDR3 reads TGTGCCAGCAGTTTAATTTTCACTAGCGGGAGGGGCCGGAATGAGCAGTTCTTC. Translated, it gives CASSLIFTSGRGRNEQFF.